This is a list of T cell receptor beta chains from one sample in a study of blood T cell repertoires in COVID-19. Method: immunoSEQ multiplex PCR; TCRdb's copy keeps in-frame clones and lacks some. The data contain about 300,000 clones, 84% of them singletons. The material sequenced was peripheral blood. Receptors were obtained from a human donor with COVID-19, enrolled during active disease. The donor label of this sample is uncertain. CDR3s include the opening cysteine and the closing phenylalanine or tryptophan. The D gene is left open where the match is weak. For some rows the clone size is stated as once, few or many, or as a class when expanded; others skip it.

size,V,D,J,DNA,CDR3
few,TRBV6-6,TRBD2,TRBJ2-7,TGTGCCAGCAGTTACTCAGCGCGGGAGCCCAGGGAGCAGTACTTC,CASSYSAREPREQYF
once,TRBV29-1,TRBD1,TRBJ1-1,TGCAGCGTTGACTTAGCAGGGGGCGCTCGGACTGAAGCTTTCTTT,CSVDLAGGARTEAFF
.,TRBV20-1,TRBD2,TRBJ2-1,TGCAGCAGGACTAGCGGCAATGAGCAGTTCTTC,CSRTSGNEQFF
.,TRBV11-3,.,TRBJ2-3,TGTGCCAGCAGCTTAGGGGGAGTAACAGATACGCAGTATTTT,CASSLGGVTDTQYF
.,TRBV2,.,TRBJ1-1,TGTGCCAGCAGTACGTACCGGGAAGCTTTCTTT,CASSTYREAFF
.,TRBV6-5,.,TRBJ1-5,TGTGCCAGCAGTAGAGAGGGCTGGGCGCCCCAGCATTTT,CASSREGWAPQHF
.,TRBV30,TRBD1,TRBJ2-7,TGTGCCTGGAGTGTCCGACAGGGGACCTACGAGCAGTACTTC,CAWSVRQGTYEQYF
.,TRBV9,.,TRBJ1-2,TGTGCCAGCAGCCCCCTAGGCTATGGCTACACCTTC,CASSPLGYGYTF
.,TRBV19,.,TRBJ1-5,TGTGCCAGTAGTATAGATGGAGGACCTCAGCCCCAGCATTTT,CASSIDGGPQPQHF
.,TRBV28,TRBD2,TRBJ2-5,TGTGCCAGCAGTTTCCTATCTAGCGGGAGGACCGCTGGATCAAGAGAGGCCCAGTACTTC,CASSFLSSGRTAGSREAQYF
.,TRBV7-9,.,TRBJ1-2,TGTGCCAGCAGCTTAGCAGAGGCGACCTTACAAGGCTACACCTTC,CASSLAEATLQGYTF
.,TRBV28,TRBD2,TRBJ2-3,TGTGCCAGCAGTTTAGCGGGAGGAGGTCCGGATACGCAGTATTTT,CASSLAGGGPDTQYF
.,TRBV7-2,.,TRBJ2-3,TGTGCCAGCAGCTTTGGGACACCAAAGACAGATACGCAGTATTTT,CASSFGTPKTDTQYF
once,TRBV29-1,TRBD1,TRBJ1-1,TGCAGCGGAAACAGGGGGCCAAGGAACACTGAAGCTTTCTTT,CSGNRGPRNTEAFF
few,TRBV4-1,.,TRBJ2-3,TGCGCCAGCAGCCTACTCCGCTGGCTGCCGGGAGATACGCAGTATTTT,CASSLLRWLPGDTQYF
.,TRBV4-3,TRBD2,TRBJ2-7,TGCGCCAGCAGCCAAGAAACGGCTAGCGGGGATTCCTACGAGCAGTACTTC,CASSQETASGDSYEQYF
.,TRBV5-1,.,TRBJ2-5,TGCGCCAGCAGCGCTCAGGCACAAGAGACCCAGTACTTC,CASSAQAQETQYF
.,TRBV9,TRBD2,TRBJ2-5,TGTGCCAGCAGCGCACCGGGACTAGCGGGGGCAGGGACCCAGTACTTC,CASSAPGLAGAGTQYF
.,TRBV5-4,TRBD1,TRBJ1-6,TGTGCCAGCAGCCGCCGACAGGGCGATAATTCACCCCTCCACTTT,CASSRRQGDNSPLHF
few,TRBV6-5,.,TRBJ1-3,TGTGCCAGCAGTTACGTCGGGAGCTCTGGAAACACCATATATTTT,CASSYVGSSGNTIYF
.,TRBV30,TRBD1,TRBJ2-7,TGTGCCTCCCGTCAGGAGACAGGGCTGTACTTC,CASRQETGLYF
.,TRBV2,.,TRBJ2-2,TGTGCCAGCAGTCTCAGGGCGGAAACCGGGGAGCTGTTTTTT,CASSLRAETGELFF
.,TRBV5-1,TRBD2,TRBJ2-7,TGCGCCAGCAGCTTGGGGCTAGCGGTTTACGAGCAGTACTTC,CASSLGLAVYEQYF
few,TRBV9,TRBD2,TRBJ2-3,TGTGCCAGCAGCGCATTGTTTAGCGGGAGGAAGGATACGCAGTATTTT,CASSALFSGRKDTQYF
.,TRBV2,TRBD1,TRBJ1-4,TGTGCCAGCAGTCACAACAGGGGTGATAATGAAAAACTGTTTTTT,CASSHNRGDNEKLFF
.,TRBV19,TRBD1,TRBJ1-4,TGTGCCAGTCGGCAGGGGCGACAGGGTGAAAAACTGTTTTTT,CASRQGRQGEKLFF
.,TRBV19,.,TRBJ2-3,TGTGCCAGTAGTGCGGGACTTACAACAGATACGCAGTATTTT,CASSAGLTTDTQYF
.,TRBV27,.,TRBJ1-5,TGTGCCAACCCTAGGCCCCAGCATTTT,CANPRPQHF
.,TRBV19,TRBD2,TRBJ2-3,TGTGCCAGTAGTATACCCGGCGGGAGTGGAGATACGCAGTATTTT,CASSIPGGSGDTQYF
.,TRBV27,TRBD2,TRBJ2-2,TGTGCCAGCAGTCCACGGCCTAGCGGTAACACCGGGGAGCTGTTTTTT,CASSPRPSGNTGELFF
few,TRBV30,.,TRBJ1-4,TGTGCCTGGAGTACCGGGGGTAATGAAAAACTGTTTTTT,CAWSTGGNEKLFF
.,TRBV29-1,TRBD2,TRBJ2-2,TGCAGCGTTTCAGCGGGAGGGACCGGGGAGCTGTTTTTT,CSVSAGGTGELFF
.,TRBV2,.,TRBJ2-1,TGTGCCAGCAGTGAAGAATGGGCAGACCCGTTCTTC,CASSEEWADPFF
few,TRBV19,.,TRBJ1-5,TGTGCCAGTAGTATGAGGGATCAGCCCCAGCATTTT,CASSMRDQPQHF
.,TRBV11-2,TRBD2,TRBJ2-7,TGTGCCAGCAGCTTAGCCGGGACTACTATGGCCTACGAGCAGTACTTC,CASSLAGTTMAYEQYF
.,TRBV11-3,TRBD1,TRBJ1-1,TGTGCCAGCAGCTCAACAGGGGGCAGGAACACTGAAGCTTTCTTT,CASSSTGGRNTEAFF
.,TRBV30,TRBD1,TRBJ1-3,TGTGCCTGGAGTAAAGGGACAGGGACTGGAAACACCATATATTTT,CAWSKGTGTGNTIYF
.,TRBV2,.,TRBJ2-7,TGTGCCAGCAGGGGGGACACCTTTTACGAGCAGTACTTC,CASRGDTFYEQYF
once,TRBV4-3,TRBD2,TRBJ2-7,TGCGCCAGCAGCCAAGAGGTCACCACTAGCGGCTCCTACGAGCAGTACTTC,CASSQEVTTSGSYEQYF
.,TRBV11-3,TRBD2,TRBJ2-1,TGTGCCAGCAGCGCCCGGACTAGCGGGGTCAATGAGCAGTTCTTC,CASSARTSGVNEQFF
.,TRBV9,.,TRBJ2-1,TGTGCCAGCGGAGCGACCTCCTACAATGAGCAGTTCTTC,CASGATSYNEQFF
.,TRBV11-2,TRBD1,TRBJ2-2,TGTGCCAGCAGCTTAGCGCAGGGACAGGTCACCGGGGAGCTGTTTTTT,CASSLAQGQVTGELFF
.,TRBV6-5,.,TRBJ2-5,TGTGCCAGCAGTTACGAGGGATCGGGGAGGCCGCAGACCCAGTACTTC,CASSYEGSGRPQTQYF
.,TRBV19,.,TRBJ1-1,TGTGCCAGTAGTACCACAGGGCTTCGGATCCCCTACGACACTGAAGCTTTCTTT,CASSTTGLRIPYDTEAFF
.,TRBV7-6,TRBD2,TRBJ2-1,TGTGCCAGCAGCGAAGGACTAGCGGATCTGTCTGAGCAGTTCTTC,CASSEGLADLSEQFF